Below are 23 T cell receptor beta chains sequenced from a single sample in a study of blood T cell repertoires in COVID-19. The method was immunoSEQ multiplex PCR; TCRdb's version includes in-frame clones alone and lacks a portion of them. This sample carries about 360,000 clones, around 87% of them seen once, and the ten largest clones take 1% to 1.5%. The source material was PBMCs or T cells enriched from blood (not recorded which). The source is a man aged 25 to 45 who had recovered from COVID-19.

This chain joins TRBV30 and TRBJ1-5, with TRBD1 as a possible D gene (6 bases). Per germline, CDR1 GTSNPN and CDR2 SVGIG (reference sequence). This CDR3 region has 14 residues. Trimming pared 1 base from V and 6 bases from J, leaving 13 bases between. The CDR3 region is CAWSEQGRGQPQHF. For the CDR3, the DNA is TGTGCCTGGAGTGAACAGGGAAGGGGTCAGCCCCAGCATTTT.

This chain connects TRBV7-2 to TRBJ1-1; the match to TRBD1 covers 8 bases. Trimming cost V 7 bases and J 1 base; bases outside gene matches: 8. The germline CDR1 and CDR2 sequences are SGHTA and FQGNSA. This CDR3 spans 15 amino acids. The CDR3, as DNA: TGTGCCAGCATCAAGGACAGGGTGTGGAACACTGAAGCTTTCTTT. As protein: CASIKDRVWNTEAFF.

The genes are TRBV6-5 and TRBJ2-5; D perhaps matches TRBD1 (5 bases). The CDR3 loop spans 11 amino acids. CDR1 and CDR2 from the germline V gene are MNHEY and SVGAGI. Trimming removed 7 bases from V and 7 bases from J, with 10 bases in between. Here the CDR3 reads CASIVQGTQYF. CDR3 coding DNA: TGTGCCAGCATTGTTCAGGGGACCCAGTACTTC.

The rearrangement links TRBV20-1 to TRBJ1-2; D is ambiguous. V gave up 3 bases and J gave up 6 bases, with 5 bases separating them. This CDR3 has 10 amino acids. CDR1 and CDR2 (germline): DFQATT, SNEGSKA (reference sequence). CDR3 in DNA: TGCAGTGCTAGCCAGGATGGCTACACCTTC. Translating gives CSASQDGYTF.

A single count supports this clone. The genes are TRBV3-1 (or the pseudogene TRBV3-2) and TRBJ1-1; possibly TRBD1 for D (6 bases). CDR3 length: 15 amino acids. Germline loops: CDR1 LGHDT, CDR2 YNNKEL (reference sequence). Trimming took 8 bases from V and 2 from J, leaving 18 bases between them. The CDR3, as DNA: TGTGCCAGCGCATCACTGACAGGCGCTAACACTGAAGCTTTCTTT. Protein product: CASASLTGANTEAFF.

The chain recombines TRBV4-1 with TRBJ1-5, with D possibly being TRBD1 (5 bases). The CDR3 is 17 residues long. CDR1 and CDR2 from the germline V gene are MGHRA and YSYEKL. Trimming pared 0 bases from V and 4 bases from J, leaving 16 bases between. DNA of the CDR3: TGCGCCAGCAGCCAAGATCCCGCCAGGGCAACAAATCAGCCCCAGCATTTT. Translating gives CASSQDPARATNQPQHF.

The rearrangement links TRBV6-4 to TRBJ1-5; D is ambiguous. Germline CDR1 is MRHNA and CDR2 is SNTAGT. V was clipped by 5 bases and J by 4 bases, with 9 bases between them. CDR3 length: 13 residues. Here the CDR3 reads CASSPEANQPQHF. The CDR3 DNA reads TGTGCCAGCAGTCCCGAGGCGAATCAGCCCCAGCATTTT.

The gene calls are TRBV7-2 and TRBJ2-3, with D perhaps matching TRBD2 (5 bases). Trimming left V 5 bases short and J 2 bases short, with 14 bases between. Germline-derived CDR1 and CDR2 are SGHTA and FQGNSA. This CDR3 region has 15 residues. The CDR3 sequence is CASSPVSGYTDTQYF. CDR3 nucleotides: TGTGCCAGCAGCCCGGTGTCGGGATACACAGATACGCAGTATTTT. Using reference TRBV7-2 and TRBJ2-3 for the parts outside the CDR3, the full variable domain is GAGVSQSPSNKVTEKGKDVELRCDPISGHTALYWYRQSLGQGLEFLIYFQGNSAPDKSGLPSDRFSAERTGGSVSTLTIQRTQQEDSAVYLCASSPVSGYTDTQYFGPGTRLTVL.

This chain joins TRBV3-1 (or the pseudogene TRBV3-2) and TRBJ2-3; a possible D gene is TRBD2 (6 bases). The V end was cut by 3 bases, the J end by 2 bases, with 15 bases between. Germline V CDR1 and CDR2: LGHDT, YNNKEL (reference sequence). CDR3 length equals 16 residues. The CDR3 loop reads CASSHGTSVFTDTQYF. The CDR3, as DNA: TGTGCCAGCAGCCACGGGACTTCAGTATTCACAGATACGCAGTATTTT.

The gene calls are TRBV9 and TRBJ1-2, with 8 bases that match TRBD1. The CDR3 extends over 16 amino acids. Trimming cost V 4 bases and J 0 bases; bases outside gene matches: 8. In germline, CDR1 is SGDLS, CDR2 YYNGEE. The CDR3 loop reads CASSKWTGTSNYGYTF. CDR3 sequence (DNA): TGTGCCAGCAGCAAATGGACAGGGACTTCTAACTATGGCTACACCTTC.

This rearrangement joins TRBV29-1 to TRBJ1-4; 11 bases line up with TRBD1. This CDR3 has 13 amino acids. CDR1 SQVTM and CDR2 ANQGSEA come from the germline V gene. J gave up 8 bases and V 6 bases, and 5 bases lay outside the gene matches. The CDR3 DNA sequence: TGCAGCGTCTGGACAGGGGGCCAGGAAAAACTGTTTTTT. The encoded protein is CSVWTGGQEKLFF.

This clone was seen once. The genes are TRBV3-1 (or the pseudogene TRBV3-2) and TRBJ2-2; 8 positions match TRBD1. Germline values: CDR1 LGHDT, CDR2 YNNKEL (reference sequence). The CDR3 runs to 15 residues. The ends lost 7 bases at V and 1 base at J; junction bases unmatched: 5. CDR3 nucleotide sequence: TGTGCCAGCAAAACTACAGGGGGGAACACCGGGGAGCTGTTTTTT. It translates to CASKTTGGNTGELFF.

The chain's CDR3 is CASSLVGGPNTGELFF. As DNA, the CDR3 is TGCGCCAGCAGCTTGGTTGGGGGCCCGAACACCGGGGAGCTGTTTTTT. The chain links TRBV5-1 to TRBJ2-2, with D perhaps TRBD1 (6 bases). CDR3 size: 16 residues. V lost 0 bases and J lost 0, with 9 bases in between. Germline lookup yields CDR1 SGHRS and CDR2 YFSETQ.

The chain recombines TRBV18 with TRBJ1-2; TRBD1 aligns across 9 bases. CDR3 length: 14 residues. CDR1 is KGHSH, CDR2 LQKENI, per germline. V shed 2 bases and J 4 bases; nucleotides not matched to a gene: 2. CDR3: CASSPGTGSYGYTF. The CDR3 nucleotides read TGTGCCAGCTCACCAGGGACAGGGAGCTATGGCTACACCTTC. Looking up the rest from reference TRBV18 and TRBJ1-2 gives the full variable domain: NAGVMQNPRHLVRRRGQEARLRCSPMKGHSHVYWYRQLPEEGLKFMVYLQKENIIDESGMPKERFSAEFPKEGPSILRIQQVVRGDSAAYFCASSPGTGSYGYTFGSGTRLTVV.

The chain joins TRBV6-5 to TRBJ1-2; maybe TRBD1 (5 bases). CDR3 length equals 15 residues. The V end lost 2 bases, the J end lost 4 bases, and 14 bases lay between the germline ends. Germline V lookup: CDR1 MNHEY, CDR2 SVGAGI. CDR3 region: CASSYEAGNVYGYTF. Written as DNA, the CDR3 is TGTGCCAGCAGTTACGAGGCAGGGAATGTCTATGGCTACACCTTC.

Written as DNA, the CDR3 is TGTGCCAGCAGCCCGACAGGGGAACATACGCAGTATTTT. The encoded protein is CASSPTGEHTQYF. V is TRBV6-6 and J is TRBJ2-3, with 8 bases lining up with TRBD1. Germline loops: CDR1 MNHNY, CDR2 SVGAGI (reference sequence). V lost 6 bases and J lost 7; bases outside the gene matches: 6. The length of the CDR3 is 13 residues.

Here the CDR3 reads CATSEGPGHPIKINYGYTF. CDR3 nucleotides: TGTGCCACCAGTGAGGGCCCCGGACACCCTATTAAAATTAACTATGGCTACACCTTC. This chain links TRBV24-1 with TRBJ1-2, with D possibly TRBD1 on 5 matching bases. Trimming cost V 4 bases and J 1 base, with 24 bases left between them. Germline V CDR1 and CDR2: KGHDR, SFDVKD. The CDR3 loop spans 19 amino acids.

The chain is built from TRBV10-3 and TRBJ2-1; tentative D call: TRBD2 (5 bases). This CDR3 has 16 residues. The V gene lost 0 bases and the J gene lost 0 bases, with 9 bases spanning the gap. Germline values: CDR1 ENHRY, CDR2 SYGVKD. The CDR3, as DNA: TGTGCCATCAGTGAGTCCACTGGACTCTCCTACAATGAGCAGTTCTTC. Amino acids: CAISESTGLSYNEQFF.

A note on this clone: Other DNA sequences in the same sample also yield this CDR3. CDR3 amino acids: CASSRLAGGYNEQFF. Here the CDR3 DNA reads TGTGCCAGCAGCCGTCTAGCGGGGGGTTACAATGAGCAGTTCTTC. The gene calls are TRBV7-9 and TRBJ2-1, with 11 nucleotides matching TRBD2. J was trimmed by 4 bases and V by 5 bases; bases with no gene match: 4. The CDR3 has 15 residues. The germline V gene encodes CDR1 SEHNR and CDR2 FQNEAQ (reference sequence).

The gene calls are TRBV30 and TRBJ2-7; 9 nucleotides align to TRBD2. Unmatched junction bases numbered 5, after V lost 2 bases and J lost 3 bases. The CDR3 is made up of 14 amino acids. Per germline, CDR1 GTSNPN and CDR2 SVGIG (reference sequence). The CDR3 here is CAWSLGRGGYEQYF. CDR3 in DNA: TGTGCCTGGAGTCTCGGGCGGGGGGGCTACGAGCAGTACTTC.

CDR3 protein: CASTGTYTGTGELFF. CDR3 bases: TGTGCCAGCACCGGGACTTATACGGGGACCGGGGAGCTGTTTTTT. This sequence joins TRBV3-1 (or the pseudogene TRBV3-2) and TRBJ2-2; maybe TRBD2 (6 bases). V lost 7 bases and J lost 5, with 17 bases in between. The CDR3 is made up of 15 amino acids. In germline, CDR1 is LGHDT, CDR2 YNNKEL (reference sequence).

This chain uses TRBV19 with TRBJ2-3, with 7 bases aligning to TRBD2. Germline V lookup: CDR1 LNHDA, CDR2 SQIVND (reference sequence). V shed 4 bases and J 0 bases; nucleotides not matched to a gene: 16. The CDR3 spans 19 residues. The CDR3: CASSRARDYLIASTDTQYF. CDR3 DNA: TGTGCCAGTAGTAGAGCCCGGGACTATCTAATAGCTAGCACAGATACGCAGTATTTT.

This clone was detected a few times. This chain joins TRBV4-3 and TRBJ1-1; TRBD1 matches at 7 bases. CDR1 is LGHNA and CDR2 is YSLEER in the germline V gene. Unmatched junction bases numbered 2, after V lost 1 base and J lost 0 bases. This CDR3 comprises 15 residues. This CDR3 is CASSQGQGMNTEAFF. The CDR3 DNA reads as TGCGCCAGCAGCCAAGGACAGGGTATGAACACTGAAGCTTTCTTT.